Presented here are 17 T cell receptor beta chains from one specimen sequenced in a study of blood T cell repertoires in COVID-19. Profiling relied on immunoSEQ multiplex PCR, and the TCRdb table lists in-frame clones only, not all of them. Of around 180,000 clones in the sample, 88% were seen once. Sequencing used peripheral blood. The receptors come from a human donor in a cohort sampled during active COVID-19.

The V and J genes are TRBV9 and TRBJ2-5; 11 nucleotides agree with TRBD1. This CDR3 spans 14 amino acids. The V segment lost 4 bases and the J segment 3 bases; nucleotides outside the gene matches: 2. Germline V gene data show CDR1 as SGDLS and CDR2 as YYNGEE. The CDR3 DNA reads as TGTGCCAGCAGCTGGGGACAGGGGGAAGAGACCCAGTACTTC. Its protein is CASSWGQGEETQYF. Combining the CDR3 with reference TRBV9 and TRBJ2-5 gives the whole variable domain DSGVTQTPKHLITATGQRVTLRCSPRSGDLSVYWYQQSLDQGLQFLIQYYNGEERAKGNILERFSAQQFPDLHSELNLSSLELGDSALYFCASSWGQGEETQYFGPGTRLLVL.

The gene calls are TRBV4-2 and TRBJ2-1; D might be TRBD2 (5 bases). Germline CDR1 is LGHNA and CDR2 is YNFKEQ. Trimming left V 0 bases short and J 8 bases short, with 14 bases between. The CDR3 spans 15 residues. The CDR3 is CASSQDFDGIDEQFF. The DNA of the CDR3 is TGTGCCAGCAGCCAAGATTTTGACGGGATCGATGAGCAGTTCTTC.

This chain connects TRBV3-1 (or the pseudogene TRBV3-2) to TRBJ2-7; D unclear. The CDR3 is 14 residues long. Germline-derived CDR1 and CDR2 are LGHDT and YNNKEL (reference sequence). Trimming took 1 base from V and 5 from J, leaving 12 bases between them. The CDR3 coding sequence is TGTGCCAGCAGCCAAGGGCATTCTGGCAACGAGCAGTACTTC. Residues: CASSQGHSGNEQYF.

The genes are TRBV5-6 and TRBJ1-2; tentative D call: TRBD1 (6 bases). In germline, CDR1 is SGHDT, CDR2 YYEEEE. V was pared by 1 base and J by 2 bases, with 12 bases between. This CDR3 region has 15 residues. For the CDR3, the DNA is TGTGCCAGCAGCTTGTGGGCAGGGGCGAACTATGGCTACACCTTC. As protein: CASSLWAGANYGYTF.

The V gene is TRBV27, the J gene TRBJ2-7, with TRBD1 matching 11 bases. The CDR3 totals 14 residues. The germline V gene has CDR1 MNHEY and CDR2 SMNVEV (reference sequence). Trimming at V came to 6 bases and at J to 4 bases, leaving 5 bases not matched to a gene. CDR3: CASSGDRGFYEQYF. CDR3 nucleotide sequence: TGTGCCAGCAGCGGGGACAGGGGGTTTTACGAGCAGTACTTC.

In nucleotides, the CDR3 is TGTGCCAGCAGTACCCCTGACAGATTTAACTATGGCTACACCTTC. Residues: CASSTPDRFNYGYTF. The chain couples TRBV28 to TRBJ1-2; tentative D call: TRBD1 (5 bases). CDR1 and CDR2 (germline): MDHEN, SYDVKM. Trimming shortened V by 5 bases and J by 1 base, and 14 bases separated the two germline ends. CDR3 size: 15 residues.

The chain joins TRBV13 to TRBJ2-7, with 7 bases aligning to TRBD1. Losses at the gene ends were 3 bases for V and 1 base for J; bases not matched to a gene: 6. Germline V CDR1 and CDR2: PRHDT, FYEKMQ (reference sequence). The CDR3 totals 15 residues. The CDR3 loop reads CASSFSGTESYEQYF. In DNA, the CDR3 is TGTGCCAGCAGCTTTTCCGGGACAGAGTCCTACGAGCAGTACTTC.

This sequence joins TRBV3-1 (or the pseudogene TRBV3-2) and TRBJ2-7; possibly TRBD2 for D (5 bases). Germline CDR1 reads LGHDT; CDR2 reads YNNKEL (reference sequence). The CDR3 runs 17 residues. V was trimmed by 4 bases and J by 4 bases, leaving 23 bases between them. The CDR3 here is CASSPRRLRVIGYEQYF. The CDR3 DNA follows: TGTGCCAGCAGCCCCCGACGCCTGAGGGTTATTGGGTACGAGCAGTACTTC.

The chain is built from TRBV7-8 and TRBJ2-5; 14 nucleotides match TRBD2. This CDR3 is 18 amino acids long. V trimming: 2 bases; J trimming: 1 base; junction bases outside the gene matches: 6. Germline CDR1 and CDR2: SGHVS and FQNEAQ. DNA of the CDR3: TGTGCCAGCAGCTTATTGGGACTAGCGGGAGAGATCCAAGAGACCCAGTACTTC. It yields the protein CASSLLGLAGEIQETQYF.

This clone occurred once. The chain recombines TRBV4-1 with TRBJ2-2, with a weak D call TRBD1 (7 bases). The germline V gene encodes CDR1 MGHRA and CDR2 YSYEKL. Trimming left V 4 bases short and J 0 bases short, with 15 bases between. This CDR3 comprises 17 residues. CDR3 sequence reads: CASSPEGASANTGELFF. CDR3 DNA: TGCGCCAGCAGCCCCGAGGGGGCTAGCGCGAACACCGGGGAGCTGTTTTTT.

The chain is built from TRBV15 and TRBJ2-1, with 13 bases lining up with TRBD2. The CDR3 runs to 17 residues. With 3 bases clipped from V and 5 bases from J, the junction kept 7 bases outside the gene matches. Germline CDR1 and CDR2: LNHNV and YYDKDF (reference sequence). CDR3 in DNA: TGTGCCACCAGCAGTTTCAGGACTAGCGGGAGAAACAATGAGCAGTTCTTC. This encodes CATSSFRTSGRNNEQFF.

The chain employs TRBV18 and TRBJ1-2, with 9 bases identical to TRBD1. Germline lookup yields CDR1 KGHSH and CDR2 LQKENI. There are 14 residues in the CDR3. V lost 3 bases and J lost 2; bases outside the gene matches: 1. The CDR3 sequence is CASSPDRGNYGYTF. As DNA, the CDR3 is TGTGCCAGCTCACCCGACAGGGGGAACTATGGCTACACCTTC.

The genes are TRBV6-1 and TRBJ2-7, with a tentative D call TRBD1 (5 bases). Germline-derived CDR1 and CDR2 are MNHNS and SASEGT. The CDR3 has 15 amino acids. V was trimmed by 2 bases and J by 0 bases, leaving 11 bases between them. CDR3 sequence (DNA): TGTGCCAGCAGTGAACAGGGTGGGGACTCCTACGAGCAGTACTTC. Protein product: CASSEQGGDSYEQYF.

The chain links TRBV2 to TRBJ1-2, with D unclear. Trimming left V 6 bases short and J 4 bases short, with 9 bases between. Germline CDR1 SNHLY, CDR2 FYNNEI. This CDR3 region has 12 residues. CDR3 residues: CASRTEPYGYTF. As DNA, the CDR3 is TGTGCCAGCAGAACAGAACCCTATGGCTACACCTTC.

This clone occurred a few times. This sequence joins TRBV30 and TRBJ1-1; no firm D call. Germline V gene sequence: CDR1 GTSNPN, CDR2 SVGIG (reference sequence). The CDR3 runs 15 residues. Trimming took 2 bases from V and 1 from J, leaving 14 bases between them. In nucleotides, the CDR3 is TGTGCCTGGAGTCCCAACCGGGAGGGGAACACTGAAGCTTTCTTT. Its translation: CAWSPNREGNTEAFF.

Concerning this clone: The identical CDR3 is also encoded by other nucleotide sequences in the sample. The J gene is TRBJ2-7, the V gene TRBV9; a possible D gene is TRBD2 (5 bases). Trimming took 1 base from V and 1 from J, leaving 9 bases between them. This CDR3 has 14 residues. The germline V gene has CDR1 SGDLS and CDR2 YYNGEE. The CDR3 region has the DNA TGTGCCAGCAGCGTAACCCCGGGGTCCTACGAGCAGTACTTC. This gives the protein CASSVTPGSYEQYF.

This clone occurred once. The chain couples TRBV19 to TRBJ1-4; D is possibly TRBD1 (6 bases). The CDR3 consists of 13 residues. Germline CDR1 is LNHDA and CDR2 is SQIVND (reference sequence). V was clipped by 6 bases and J by 8 bases, with 13 bases between them. The CDR3 DNA is TGTGCCAGTAGCGCAGGGGTTCAGGAAAAACTGTTTTTT. This translates into CASSAGVQEKLFF.